A single sample is the source of the 24 T cell receptor beta chains below, sequenced in a study of OX40 agonist ivuxolimab in advanced cancers. This table comes from immunoSEQ multiplex PCR, and its TCRdb copy is limited to in-frame clones, with some not included. The table includes about 42,000 clones, around 84% detected once. The material was CD4+ or CD8+ T cells sorted from blood, obtained in a trial of the OX40 agonist ivuxolimab. The receptors stem from an adult with an advanced solid tumor such as melanoma, head and neck, liver or kidney cancer.

The chain combines TRBV4-2 with TRBJ1-1; no firm D call. Trimming removed 1 base at V and 1 base at J, with 7 bases between. This CDR3 spans 14 amino acids. Germline assignment: CDR1 LGHNA and CDR2 YNFKEQ. This CDR3 reads CASSQGTENTEAFF. CDR3 sequence (DNA): TGTGCCAGCAGCCAAGGGACGGAGAACACTGAAGCTTTCTTT.

This chain joins TRBV11-2 and TRBJ1-1; 8 positions agree with TRBD1. V trimming: 5 bases; J trimming: 11 bases; junction bases outside the gene matches: 10. Germline CDR1 and CDR2: SGHAT and FQNNGV. The CDR3 sequence is 13 residues long. The CDR3 region is CASSLGQGYEAFF. CDR3 DNA: TGTGCCAGCAGCCTCGGACAGGGATATGAGGCTTTCTTT.

The chain has TRBV6-5 and TRBJ2-3; unclear D gene. Germline V CDR1 and CDR2: MNHEY, SVGAGI. This CDR3 has 11 residues. Trimming shortened V by 4 bases and J by 6 bases, and 5 bases separated the two germline ends. CDR3 protein: CASSLADTQYF. Here the CDR3 DNA reads TGTGCCAGCAGTTTAGCCGATACGCAGTATTTT.

This chain links TRBV19 with TRBJ2-3; 10 bases map to TRBD2. The germline gives CDR1 LNHDA, CDR2 SQIVND (reference sequence). Unmatched junction bases numbered 3, after V lost 2 bases and J lost 4 bases. The CDR3 spans 15 residues. The CDR3 protein is CASSILAGAPDTQYF. The CDR3 coding sequence is TGTGCCAGTAGTATACTAGCGGGGGCCCCAGATACGCAGTATTTT.

The chain links TRBV7-9 to TRBJ2-3; the match to TRBD1 covers 8 bases. CDR1 and CDR2 from the germline V gene are SEHNR and FQNEAQ (reference sequence). The CDR3 extends over 16 amino acids. Trimming at V came to 1 base and at J to 0 bases, leaving 3 bases not matched to a gene. The CDR3 DNA follows: TGTGCCAGCAGCTTAGAGTCAGGGGGCAGCACAGATACGCAGTATTTT. Translated: CASSLESGGSTDTQYF.

This chain connects TRBV4-3 to TRBJ1-1, with D tentatively TRBD1 (5 bases). V shed 2 bases and J shed 6 bases, with 13 bases lying between them. The V gene's germline CDR1 is LGHNA and CDR2 YSLEER. The CDR3 runs 14 residues. The CDR3 loop is CASSQIGTGSEAFF. The CDR3 DNA is TGCGCCAGCAGCCAAATTGGAACAGGATCTGAAGCTTTCTTT.

The rearrangement links TRBV7-9 to TRBJ1-2; 8 nucleotides agree with TRBD1. Germline V gives CDR1 SEHNR, CDR2 FQNEAQ (reference sequence). The CDR3 runs to 13 residues. J lost 6 bases, V lost 5 bases, and 5 bases had no gene match. In nucleotides, the CDR3 is TGTGCCAGCAGCACGACAGGGGCCCATGGCTACACCTTC. This codes for CASSTTGAHGYTF. The full variable domain, completed using reference TRBV7-9 and TRBJ1-2, is DTGVSQNPRHKITKRGQNVTFRCDPISEHNRLYWYRQTLGQGPEFLTYFQNEAQLEKSRLLSDRFSAERPKGSFSTLEIQRTEQGDSAMYLCASSTTGAHGYTFGSGTRLTVV.

This clone was observed a single time. The V call is TRBV7-9, the J call TRBJ2-7, with no clear D. The CDR3 runs 13 residues. The germline V and J ends were trimmed by 0 bases and 4 bases, with 7 bases remaining between them. CDR1 is SEHNR, CDR2 FQNEAQ, per germline (reference sequence). CDR3: CASSLALGYEQYF. In DNA form, the CDR3 reads TGTGCCAGCAGCTTAGCGCTTGGTTACGAGCAGTACTTC.

The chain recombines TRBV5-5 with TRBJ2-3; D call uncertain. V shed 0 bases and J shed 4 bases, with 3 bases lying between them. The CDR3 has 12 residues. Germline V gene lookup returns CDR1 SGHKS and CDR2 YYEKEE (reference sequence). CDR3 nucleotide sequence: TGTGCCAGCAGCTTGGTCGCAGATACGCAGTATTTT. It codes for CASSLVADTQYF.

V is TRBV28 and J is TRBJ1-2; 9 bases are shared with TRBD1. Looked up from germline, CDR1 is MDHEN and CDR2 is SYDVKM. The CDR3 is 17 residues long. Trimming took 6 bases from V and 3 from J; bases not matched to a gene: 14. CDR3 coding DNA: TGTGCCAGCAGGGGGGCGGGACAGGGAGGAATCGACTATGGCTACACCTTC. As protein: CASRGAGQGGIDYGYTF.

This chain joins TRBV28 and TRBJ2-7, with 8 bases matching TRBD2. The junction had 10 bases not matched to a gene; V was cut back by 1 base and J by 5 bases. The CDR3 is 16 residues long. Per germline, CDR1 MDHEN and CDR2 SYDVKM. The CDR3 nucleotides read TGTGCCAGCAGTTTATCCCCCCAAGCGGGGGTGAACGAGCAGTACTTC. Amino acids: CASSLSPQAGVNEQYF.

V and J are TRBV7-8 and TRBJ1-6, with D possibly being TRBD1 (6 bases). V lost 2 bases and J lost 4, with 15 bases in between. CDR1 is SGHVS, CDR2 FQNEAQ, per germline. The CDR3 spans 17 residues. The CDR3 loop reads CASSLLGGIIYNSPLHF. The CDR3 nucleotides read TGTGCCAGCAGCTTATTAGGGGGTATTATTTATAATTCACCCCTCCACTTT.

In the case of this clone: Only one base separates this from a far larger clonotype, so it likely reflects a read error. CDR3 sequence reads: CTSSQESDQPQHF. The CDR3 DNA follows: TGCACCAGCAGCCAAGAAAGCGATCAGCCCCAGCATTTT. This chain joins TRBV1 and TRBJ1-5. TRBV1 is termed a pseudogene. The CDR3 covers 13 residues.

V is TRBV7-9 and J is TRBJ1-5; no clear D. V lost 3 bases, J lost 1 base, and 7 bases lay in between. The CDR3 length is 14 residues. Germline loops: CDR1 SEHNR, CDR2 FQNEAQ (reference sequence). The CDR3, as DNA: TGTGCCAGCAGCTTCGACGCAAGCAATCAGCCCCAGCATTTT. Translated, it gives CASSFDASNQPQHF.

The gene calls are TRBV15 and TRBJ2-7; weak D call: TRBD2 (6 bases). Germline values: CDR1 LNHNV, CDR2 YYDKDF (reference sequence). Trimming pared 0 bases from V and 4 bases from J, leaving 16 bases between. The CDR3 is 16 residues long. In nucleotides, the CDR3 is TGTGCCACCAGCAGAGATCGGGGGTCCCTAGGATACGAGCAGTACTTC. Its translation is CATSRDRGSLGYEQYF.

The chain has TRBV6-5 and TRBJ1-1; TRBD1 aligns across 7 bases. CDR1 MNHEY and CDR2 SVGAGI come from the germline V gene. J gave up 1 base and V 6 bases, and 5 bases lay outside the gene matches. This CDR3 is built from 14 residues. The CDR3, as DNA: TGTGCCAGCAGCCAGGGGGGATCGAACACTGAAGCTTTCTTT. Translating gives CASSQGGSNTEAFF.

The chain combines TRBV6-6 with TRBJ1-5; possible D gene TRBD1, 5 bases. Germline V gives CDR1 MNHNY, CDR2 SVGAGI (reference sequence). The CDR3 spans 13 residues. Trimming took off 6 bases at V and 7 bases at J, with 13 bases between the two ends. The chain's CDR3 is CASSPYWGQPQHF. CDR3 coding DNA: TGTGCCAGCAGCCCGTACTGGGGGCAGCCCCAGCATTTT.

The rearrangement links TRBV9 to TRBJ2-5; 9 bases are shared with TRBD2. V was pared by 3 bases and J by 1 base, with 4 bases of the junction left unmatched. This CDR3 spans 15 amino acids. Germline CDR1 is SGDLS and CDR2 is YYNGEE. CDR3 nucleotide sequence: TGTGCCAGCAGCGCCGATAGCGGGGGCCAAGAGACCCAGTACTTC. Its translation is CASSADSGGQETQYF. The variable domain in full, with the rest retrieved from reference TRBV9 and TRBJ2-5, is DSGVTQTPKHLITATGQRVTLRCSPRSGDLSVYWYQQSLDQGLQFLIQYYNGEERAKGNILERFSAQQFPDLHSELNLSSLELGDSALYFCASSADSGGQETQYFGPGTRLLVL.

This chain joins TRBV14 and TRBJ1-3; no clear D gene. V lost 0 bases and J 0 bases, leaving 12 bases between the germline ends. There are 17 residues in the CDR3. From germline, CDR1 is SGHDN and CDR2 FVKESK. Here the CDR3 DNA reads TGTGCCAGCAGCCAAGAGGGCCAGGCAAACTCTGGAAACACCATATATTTT. Translation gives CASSQEGQANSGNTIYF. Combining the CDR3 with reference TRBV14 and TRBJ1-3 gives the whole variable domain EAGVTQFPSHSVIEKGQTVTLRCDPISGHDNLYWYRRVMGKEIKFLLHFVKESKQDESGMPNNRFLAERTGGTYSTLKVQPAELEDSGVYFCASSQEGQANSGNTIYFGEGSWLTVV.

The chain combines TRBV7-9 with TRBJ1-1; D unresolved. CDR1 SEHNR and CDR2 FQNEAQ come from the germline V gene (reference sequence). The CDR3 is 12 residues long. The V end was cut by 3 bases, the J end by 7 bases, with 9 bases between. CDR3 bases: TGTGCCAGCAGCTTGGACGATGATGAAGCTTTCTTT. It is translated as CASSLDDDEAFF.

V is TRBV7-7 and J is TRBJ2-5, with 7 nucleotides matching TRBD1. The junction had 2 bases not matched to a gene; V was cut back by 1 base and J by 0 bases. Germline V gene sequence: CDR1 SSHAT, CDR2 FNYEAQ (reference sequence). The CDR3 runs 15 residues. As DNA, the CDR3 is TGTGCCAGCAGCTTAGGTCAGGGGGACCAAGAGACCCAGTACTTC. Its translation is CASSLGQGDQETQYF.

For the CDR3, the DNA is TGTGCCAGTTCGGGACTAGCGGGGGTAAGCGCATCCTACAATGAGCAGTTCTTC. The encoded protein is CASSGLAGVSASYNEQFF. V gene TRBV19 combines with J gene TRBJ2-1, with 14 bases identical to TRBD2. J lost 1 base, V lost 8 bases, and 10 bases had no gene match. This CDR3 has 18 residues. Per germline, CDR1 LNHDA and CDR2 SQIVND (reference sequence).

The V gene is TRBV5-1, the J gene TRBJ2-5, with TRBD2 matching 10 bases. The CDR3 consists of 15 residues. Germline assignment: CDR1 SGHRS and CDR2 YFSETQ. With 4 bases clipped from V and 3 bases from J, the junction kept 6 bases outside the gene matches. CDR3: CASSPGTSDEETQYF. The DNA for the CDR3 is TGCGCCAGCAGCCCTGGGACTAGCGACGAAGAGACCCAGTACTTC.

The chain recombines TRBV5-6 with TRBJ2-7, with D perhaps matching TRBD1 or TRBD2 (5 bases each). The V and J ends lost 4 bases and 6 bases respectively, with 17 bases between them. Germline V CDR1 and CDR2: SGHDT, YYEEEE. There are 14 residues in the CDR3. The CDR3 nucleotides are TGTGCCAGCAGCATCCGGGACCTAGGACTCGAGCAGTACGTC. Amino acid sequence: CASSIRDLGLEQYV.